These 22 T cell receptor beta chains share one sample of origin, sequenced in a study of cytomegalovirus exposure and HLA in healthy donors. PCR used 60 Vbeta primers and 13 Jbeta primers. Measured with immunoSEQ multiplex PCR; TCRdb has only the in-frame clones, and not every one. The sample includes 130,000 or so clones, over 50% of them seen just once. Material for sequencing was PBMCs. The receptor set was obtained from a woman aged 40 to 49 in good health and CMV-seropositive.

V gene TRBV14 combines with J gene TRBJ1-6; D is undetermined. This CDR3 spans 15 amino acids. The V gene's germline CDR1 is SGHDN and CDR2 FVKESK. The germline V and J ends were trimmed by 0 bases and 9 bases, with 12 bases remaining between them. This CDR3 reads CASSQDPGSISPLHF. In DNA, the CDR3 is TGTGCCAGCAGCCAAGATCCGGGGAGTATTTCACCCCTCCACTTT.

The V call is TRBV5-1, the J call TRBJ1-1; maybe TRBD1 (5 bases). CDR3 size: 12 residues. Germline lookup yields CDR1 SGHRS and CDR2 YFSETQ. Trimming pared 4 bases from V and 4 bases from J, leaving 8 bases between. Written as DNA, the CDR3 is TGCGCCAGCAGCAGCGGGGGCACTGAAGCTTTCTTT. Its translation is CASSSGGTEAFF.

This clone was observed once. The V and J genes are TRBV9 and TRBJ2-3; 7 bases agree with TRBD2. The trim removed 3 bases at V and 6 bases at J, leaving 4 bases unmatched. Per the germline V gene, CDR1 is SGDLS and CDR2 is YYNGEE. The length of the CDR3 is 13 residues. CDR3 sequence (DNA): TGTGCCAGCAGCGGGGGACTACTTGATACGCAGTATTTT. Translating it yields CASSGGLLDTQYF.

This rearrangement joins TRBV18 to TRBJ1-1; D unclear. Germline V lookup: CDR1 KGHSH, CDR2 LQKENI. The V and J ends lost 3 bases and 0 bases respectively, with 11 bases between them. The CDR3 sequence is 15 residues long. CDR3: CASSPSTTLNTEAFF. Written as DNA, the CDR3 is TGTGCCAGCTCACCTTCCACAACACTGAACACTGAAGCTTTCTTT.

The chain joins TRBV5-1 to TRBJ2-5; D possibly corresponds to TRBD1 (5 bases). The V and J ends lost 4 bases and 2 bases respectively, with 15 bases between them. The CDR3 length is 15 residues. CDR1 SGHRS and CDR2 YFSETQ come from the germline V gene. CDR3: CASSQAWGRQETQYF. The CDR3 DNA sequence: TGCGCCAGCAGCCAGGCGTGGGGCCGACAAGAGACCCAGTACTTC.

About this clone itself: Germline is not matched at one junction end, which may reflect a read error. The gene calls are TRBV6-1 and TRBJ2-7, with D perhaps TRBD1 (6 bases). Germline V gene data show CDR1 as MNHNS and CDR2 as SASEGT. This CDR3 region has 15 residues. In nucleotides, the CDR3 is TGTGCCAGCAGCGAAGAGCAGGGGCGAGCCTACGAGCAGTACTTC. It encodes CASSEEQGRAYEQYF.

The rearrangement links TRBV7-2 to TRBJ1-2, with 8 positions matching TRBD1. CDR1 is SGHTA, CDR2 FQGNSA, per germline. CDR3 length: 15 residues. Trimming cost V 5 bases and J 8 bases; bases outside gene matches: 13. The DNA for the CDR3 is TGTGCCAGCAGCGTCGACAGGGGAGTTGGTAAGGGCTACACCTTC. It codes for CASSVDRGVGKGYTF.

CDR3 sequence: CASSATSGSLYNEQFF. CDR3 DNA: TGTGCCAGCAGCGCGACTAGCGGGAGCCTCTACAATGAGCAGTTCTTC. The chain joins TRBV7-9 to TRBJ2-1; 12 nucleotides align to TRBD2. Germline V gene lookup returns CDR1 SEHNR and CDR2 FQNEAQ (reference sequence). V gave up 5 bases and J gave up 3 bases; unmatched junction bases: 5. This CDR3 contains 16 residues.

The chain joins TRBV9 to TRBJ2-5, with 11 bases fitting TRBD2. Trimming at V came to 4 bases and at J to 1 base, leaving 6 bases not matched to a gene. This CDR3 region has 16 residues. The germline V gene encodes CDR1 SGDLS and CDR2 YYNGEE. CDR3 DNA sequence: TGTGCCAGCAGCTTAATAGCGGGAGGGATCCAAGAGACCCAGTACTTC. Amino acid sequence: CASSLIAGGIQETQYF.

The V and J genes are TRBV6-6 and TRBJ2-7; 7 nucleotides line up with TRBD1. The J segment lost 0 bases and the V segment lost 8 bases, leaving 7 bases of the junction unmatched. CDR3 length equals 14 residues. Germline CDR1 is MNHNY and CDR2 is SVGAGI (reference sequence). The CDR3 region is CASHGQVNSYEQYF. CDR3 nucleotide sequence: TGTGCCAGCCATGGACAGGTGAACTCCTACGAGCAGTACTTC.

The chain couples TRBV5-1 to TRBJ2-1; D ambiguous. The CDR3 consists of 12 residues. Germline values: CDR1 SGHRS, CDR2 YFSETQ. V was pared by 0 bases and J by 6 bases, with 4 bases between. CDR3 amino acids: CASSLALNEQFF. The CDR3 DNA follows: TGCGCCAGCAGCTTGGCCCTCAATGAGCAGTTCTTC.

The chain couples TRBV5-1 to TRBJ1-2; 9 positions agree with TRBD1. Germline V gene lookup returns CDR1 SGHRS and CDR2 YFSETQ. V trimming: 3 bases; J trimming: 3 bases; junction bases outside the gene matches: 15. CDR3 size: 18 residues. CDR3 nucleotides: TGCGCCAGCAGCTCACCGACTGGACAGGGGCTTGGGGACTATGGCTACACCTTC. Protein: CASSSPTGQGLGDYGYTF.

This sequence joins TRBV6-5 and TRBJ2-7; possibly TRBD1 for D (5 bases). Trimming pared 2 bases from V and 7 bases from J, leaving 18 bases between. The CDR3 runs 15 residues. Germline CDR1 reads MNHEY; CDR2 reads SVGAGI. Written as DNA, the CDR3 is TGTGCCAGCAGTTACCTTCCGGCGGAGTCAGGGGAGCAGTACTTC. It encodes CASSYLPAESGEQYF.

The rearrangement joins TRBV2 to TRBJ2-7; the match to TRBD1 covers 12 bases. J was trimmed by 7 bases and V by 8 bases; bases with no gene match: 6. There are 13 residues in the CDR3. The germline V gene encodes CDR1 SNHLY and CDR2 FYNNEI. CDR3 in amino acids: CASQGQGAGEQYF. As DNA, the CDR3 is TGTGCCAGCCAGGGACAGGGGGCAGGAGAGCAGTACTTC.

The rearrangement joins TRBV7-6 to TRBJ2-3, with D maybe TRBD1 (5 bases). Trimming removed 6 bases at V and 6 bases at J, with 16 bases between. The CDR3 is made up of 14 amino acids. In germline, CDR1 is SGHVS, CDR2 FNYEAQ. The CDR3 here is CASRQNQGGDTQYF. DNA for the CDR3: TGTGCCAGCAGACAGAACCAGGGTGGGGATACGCAGTATTTT.

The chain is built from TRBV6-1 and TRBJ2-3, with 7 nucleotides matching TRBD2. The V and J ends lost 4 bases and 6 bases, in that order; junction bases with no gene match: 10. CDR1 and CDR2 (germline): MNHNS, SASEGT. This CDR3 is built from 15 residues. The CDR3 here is CASSGRPSSGDTQYF. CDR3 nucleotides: TGTGCCAGCAGTGGCCGACCCAGTAGCGGGGATACGCAGTATTTT.

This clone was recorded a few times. The CDR3 reads CASSVDGELFF. Here the CDR3 DNA reads TGTGCCAGCAGCGTAGATGGCGAGCTGTTTTTT. The chain uses TRBV9 and TRBJ2-2; D is undetermined. Between the trimmed V and J ends, which lost 0 bases and 11 bases, there was a span of 5 bases. In germline, CDR1 is SGDLS, CDR2 YYNGEE. The CDR3 loop spans 11 amino acids.

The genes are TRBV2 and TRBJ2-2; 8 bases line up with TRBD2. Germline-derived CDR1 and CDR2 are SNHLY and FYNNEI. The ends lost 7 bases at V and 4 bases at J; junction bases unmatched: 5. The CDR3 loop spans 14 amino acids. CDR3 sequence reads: CASNSGSSTGELFF. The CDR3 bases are TGTGCCAGCAACAGCGGGAGCAGCACCGGGGAGCTGTTTTTT.

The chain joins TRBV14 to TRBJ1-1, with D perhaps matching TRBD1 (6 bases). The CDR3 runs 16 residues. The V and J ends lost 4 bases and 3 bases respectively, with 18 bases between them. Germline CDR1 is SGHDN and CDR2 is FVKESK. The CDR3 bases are TGTGCCAGCAGCCGAACAGGGAGTATGCGGTACACTGAAGCTTTCTTT. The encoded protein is CASSRTGSMRYTEAFF. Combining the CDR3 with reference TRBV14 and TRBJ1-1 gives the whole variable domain EAGVTQFPSHSVIEKGQTVTLRCDPISGHDNLYWYRRVMGKEIKFLLHFVKESKQDESGMPNNRFLAERTGGTYSTLKVQPAELEDSGVYFCASSRTGSMRYTEAFFGQGTRLTVV.

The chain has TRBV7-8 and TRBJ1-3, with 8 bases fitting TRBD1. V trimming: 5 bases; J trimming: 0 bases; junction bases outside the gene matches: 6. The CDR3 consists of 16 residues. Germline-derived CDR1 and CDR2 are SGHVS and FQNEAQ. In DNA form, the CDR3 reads TGTGCCAGCAGCCCTAGGACAGGGCGCTCTGGAAACACCATATATTTT. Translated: CASSPRTGRSGNTIYF.

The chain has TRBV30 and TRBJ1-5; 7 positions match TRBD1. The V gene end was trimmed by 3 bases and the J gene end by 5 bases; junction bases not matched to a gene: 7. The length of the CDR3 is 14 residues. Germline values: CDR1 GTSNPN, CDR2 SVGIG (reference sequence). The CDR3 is CAWRGDRADQPQHF. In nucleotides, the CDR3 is TGTGCCTGGAGGGGAGACAGGGCAGATCAGCCCCAGCATTTT.

CDR3 nucleotides: TGCGCCAGCAGCTCCGAGGGAGGATGGTGGGAGACCCAGTACTTC. Its protein is CASSSEGGWWETQYF. The V and J genes are TRBV5-1 and TRBJ2-5; possibly TRBD2 for D (6 bases). The V end lost 3 bases, the J end lost 5 bases, and 17 bases lay between the germline ends. Germline V lookup: CDR1 SGHRS, CDR2 YFSETQ. CDR3 size: 15 residues.